A single count supports the clone carrying this TCR beta chain. Profiling relied on immunoSEQ multiplex PCR, and the TCRdb table lists in-frame clones only, not all of them. Of about 51,000 clones detected, less than 95% appear once; the ten largest clones hold around 3%. These data belong to a study of blood T cell repertoires in COVID-19. Trimming stripped 5 bases from V and 4 bases from J, with 17 bases between. Germline V CDR1 and CDR2: GTSNPN, SVGIG (reference sequence). This CDR3 is built from 14 residues. The sequence was obtained from a man aged 50-60 years with acute or convalescent COVID-19. Sequenced: peripheral blood. The chain joins TRBV30 to TRBJ1-1; no firm D call. CDR3 coding DNA: TGTGCCTGGGGGAGGACCGGGTTGGTCACTGAAGCTTTCTTT. Translated: CAWGRTGLVTEAFF.